This T cell receptor (beta chain) emerged from a study of blood T cell repertoires in COVID-19. Overall study: PBMCs, B-cell-depleted T cells, or T cells were the source of the cDNA or gDNA that made up the material.

This CDR3 spans 15 amino acids. Germline V CDR1 and CDR2: LNHDA, SQIVND (reference sequence). V lost 3 bases and J lost 4, with 14 bases in between. Assay used: immunoSEQ multiplex PCR; TCRdb lists only in-frame clones, some missing. This sample has approximately 180,000 clones; around 76% occur once, and the top ten carry about a sixth. This clonotype was obtained from a woman aged 45-65 years with acute COVID-19. This chain uses TRBV19 with TRBJ2-3; TRBD1 might be the D (6 bases). The material sequenced was PBMCs or T cells enriched from blood (not recorded which). The CDR3: CASSIPSRGPDTQYF. CDR3 sequence (DNA): TGTGCCAGTAGTATCCCAAGCAGGGGTCCAGATACGCAGTATTTT.